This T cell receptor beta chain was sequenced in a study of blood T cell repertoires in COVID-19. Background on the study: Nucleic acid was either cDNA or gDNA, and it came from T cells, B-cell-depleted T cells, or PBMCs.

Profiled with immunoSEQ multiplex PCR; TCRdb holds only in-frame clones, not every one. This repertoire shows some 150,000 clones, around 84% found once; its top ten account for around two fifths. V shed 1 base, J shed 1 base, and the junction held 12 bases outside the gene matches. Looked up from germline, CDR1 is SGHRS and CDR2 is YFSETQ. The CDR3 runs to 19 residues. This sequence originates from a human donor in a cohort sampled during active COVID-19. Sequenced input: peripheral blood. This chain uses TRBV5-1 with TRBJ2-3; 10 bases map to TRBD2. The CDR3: CASSLKASGGLLRTDTQYF. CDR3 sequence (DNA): TGCGCCAGCAGCTTGAAAGCTAGCGGGGGACTCCTTCGCACAGATACGCAGTATTTT.